These 10 T cell receptor beta chains came from one sample sequenced in a study of blood T cell repertoires in COVID-19. TCRdb's table, derived via immunoSEQ multiplex PCR, lists solely in-frame clones and lacks some. The table has roughly 53,000 clones, approximately 80% seen once. The sequencing sample was made of peripheral blood. The receptors were gathered from a man aged 70-80 years with active or convalescent COVID-19.

This sequence joins TRBV6-1 and TRBJ1-6; D is unresolved. CDR3 length: 15 amino acids. In germline, CDR1 is MNHNS, CDR2 SASEGT. The V gene lost 1 base and the J gene lost 7 bases, with 11 bases spanning the gap. The CDR3 DNA reads as TGTGCCAGCAGTGAAGTGTTCGTACTAAATTCACCCCTCCACTTT. This codes for CASSEVFVLNSPLHF.

This chain joins TRBV19 and TRBJ2-7, with 7 bases that match TRBD1. The CDR3 contains 13 residues. The trim removed 3 bases at V and 6 bases at J, leaving 5 bases unmatched. Germline CDR1 reads LNHDA; CDR2 reads SQIVND (reference sequence). The CDR3 sequence is CASSMTGTGEQYF. In nucleotides, the CDR3 is TGTGCCAGTAGTATGACAGGGACCGGCGAGCAGTACTTC.

This clone has only a few counts. The rearrangement joins TRBV9 to TRBJ2-2; 14 nucleotides align to TRBD2. Germline assignment: CDR1 SGDLS and CDR2 YYNGEE. Trimming at V came to 4 bases and at J to 7 bases, leaving 9 bases not matched to a gene. The CDR3 contains 17 residues. Here the CDR3 reads CASSPRTSGGRNGELFF. The DNA of the CDR3 is TGTGCCAGCAGCCCGCGGACTAGCGGGGGGCGGAACGGGGAGCTGTTTTTT.

This clone has only a few counts. V is TRBV6-1 and J is TRBJ2-7; no reliable D call. The germline V and J ends were trimmed by 1 base and 2 bases, with 9 bases remaining between them. This CDR3 spans 14 amino acids. Germline CDR1 is MNHNS and CDR2 is SASEGT. The CDR3 DNA sequence: TGTGCCAGCAGTGAAGGATTTAGAACCTACGAGCAGTACTTC. This codes for CASSEGFRTYEQYF.

The chain carries TRBV7-2 and TRBJ2-2; 7 bases are a match to TRBD2. The V gene's germline CDR1 is SGHTA and CDR2 FQGNSA. V lost 5 bases, J lost 5 bases, and 11 bases stayed unmatched. The CDR3 has 16 amino acids. This CDR3 reads CASSPPAGVLTGELFF. CDR3 coding DNA: TGTGCCAGCAGCCCTCCCGCGGGAGTACTGACCGGGGAGCTGTTTTTT.

The chain recombines TRBV7-9 with TRBJ2-5; TRBD1 agrees at 8 bases. Germline V gives CDR1 SEHNR, CDR2 FQNEAQ (reference sequence). The CDR3 loop spans 13 amino acids. J lost 3 bases, V lost 4 bases, and 1 base had no gene match. CDR3 region: CASSWGQEETQYF. CDR3 coding DNA: TGTGCCAGCAGCTGGGGACAGGAAGAGACCCAGTACTTC.

V is TRBV6-5 and J is TRBJ2-7, with TRBD2 matching 7 bases. The CDR3 covers 15 residues. Per the germline V gene, CDR1 is MNHEY and CDR2 is SVGAGI. J lost 9 bases, V lost 5 bases, and 16 bases had no gene match. The CDR3 bases are TGTGCCAGCAGTCCCCGGACCGGGGGGAACTGGGGGCAGTACTTC. This codes for CASSPRTGGNWGQYF.

The V call is TRBV5-1, the J call TRBJ2-4; TRBD2 agrees at 12 bases. The germline gives CDR1 SGHRS, CDR2 YFSETQ. The CDR3 is 18 residues long. V shed 1 base and J 0 bases; nucleotides not matched to a gene: 5. The CDR3 nucleotides read TGCGCCAGCAGCTTGACTAGCGGGAGGTCGGGAGCCAAAAACATTCAGTACTTC. It codes for CASSLTSGRSGAKNIQYF.

The rearrangement joins TRBV11-3 to TRBJ1-3; 7 bases map to TRBD1. Germline V CDR1 and CDR2: SGHNT, YENEEA. This CDR3 is built from 15 residues. V dropped 4 bases and J dropped 2; count of bases not matched to a gene: 5. In DNA form, the CDR3 reads TGTGCCAGCAGCTCAGGGACAGACACTGGAAACACCATATATTTT. This gives the protein CASSSGTDTGNTIYF.

This clone has just one count. CDR3 loop: CATSGRQNTGELFF. The CDR3 DNA follows: TGTGCCACCAGTGGGCGACAGAACACCGGGGAGCTGTTTTTT. The V gene is TRBV24-1, the J gene TRBJ2-2; no definite D call. The V gene lost 5 bases and the J gene lost 1 base, with 7 bases spanning the gap. CDR1 and CDR2 (germline): KGHDR, SFDVKD. This CDR3 has 14 amino acids.